The present T cell receptor (beta chain) was sequenced within a study of neurological immune-mediated disorders. Each sequencing run yielded over 160 million TCR-beta sequences from 15-18 subjects. TCRdb recomputed calls from the 5' RACE reads with MiXCR, one row per CDR3 protein. The data contain around 15,000 distinct CDR3 sequences, less than 25% of them singletons. General study points: Patients with HTLV-1-associated myelopathy showed the most TCR clonal expansion. Those with multiple sclerosis showed the least, falling below healthy controls.

This clonotype was detected ten times or more. The antigen remains unidentified. The ends were cut back, 6 bases at V and 4 bases at J, with 10 bases in the middle. This CDR3 is built from 13 residues. In germline, CDR1 is MDHEN, CDR2 SYDVKM. Sequencing was done on a sample of PBMCs. The V gene is TRBV28, the J gene TRBJ2-1; D is perhaps TRBD1 (6 bases). The origin of this receptor is a man between 45 and 60 years old in good health. Here the CDR3 DNA reads TGTGCCAGCAGGGGACACGCATACAATGAGCAGTTCTTC. Its translation: CASRGHAYNEQFF.